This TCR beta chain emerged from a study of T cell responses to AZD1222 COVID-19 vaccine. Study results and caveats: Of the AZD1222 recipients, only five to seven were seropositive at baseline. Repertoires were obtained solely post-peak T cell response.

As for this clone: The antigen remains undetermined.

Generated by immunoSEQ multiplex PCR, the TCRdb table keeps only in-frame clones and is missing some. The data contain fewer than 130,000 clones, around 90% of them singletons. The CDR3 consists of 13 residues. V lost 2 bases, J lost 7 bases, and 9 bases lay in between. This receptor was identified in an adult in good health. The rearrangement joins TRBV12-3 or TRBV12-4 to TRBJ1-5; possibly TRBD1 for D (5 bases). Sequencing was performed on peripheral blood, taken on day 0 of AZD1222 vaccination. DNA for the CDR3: TGTGCCAGCAGTTTATCAGGGTGGCAGCCCCAGCATTTT. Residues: CASSLSGWQPQHF.